The clone carrying this TCR beta chain occurred a few times. Antigen: not known. After isolation, RNA underwent reverse transcription to generate cDNA as the sequencing template. Sequencing used immunoSEQ multiplex PCR; TCRdb keeps in-frame clones, though not all of them. The sample includes over 120,000 clones, 54% seen only once; the top ten take more than 15%. As to treatment: oral pan-JAK inhibitor, 5-10 mg twice daily. Researchers gathered lesional scalp punch biopsies and peripheral blood from patients with alopecia areata. CD4+ and CD8+ T cells were sorted from PBMCs stained for CD3, CD4 and CD8. The CDR3 is made up of 11 amino acids. Trimming cost V 4 bases and J 11 bases, with 11 bases left between them. The data were taken from a study of CD8+ T cells in alopecia areata. Study-level findings and limits: Within the top 100, expanded CD8+ clones significantly decreased with tofacitinib, as did scalp clonality. Possibly because of HLA-related factors, TCR sharing was less clear across patients than in mice.

This material consisted of CD8+ T cells sorted from blood, taken at week 4, from a patient treated with tofacitinib. The receptor's source is a human donor with alopecia areata. V gene TRBV23-1 combines with J gene TRBJ1-1; D unclear. TRBV23-1 carries the ORF label, with uncertain function. CDR3 nucleotides: TGCGCCAGCAGTCGCAGCAATCAGGCTTTCTTT. It translates to CASSRSNQAFF.